This T cell receptor (beta chain) was recorded in a study of blood T cell repertoires in COVID-19. Study background: The analysed material was cDNA or gDNA that came from T cells, B-cell-depleted T cells, or PBMCs.

Assay used: immunoSEQ multiplex PCR; TCRdb lists only in-frame clones, some missing. This table has fewer than 400,000 clones, approximately 85% appearing once. In Cohort 3, a recovered donor had either two negative PCRs, clearance, or symptom resolution. The V segment lost 0 bases and the J segment 1 base; nucleotides outside the gene matches: 8. The CDR3 runs to 18 residues. Looked up from germline, CDR1 is SGHNT and CDR2 is YYREEE (reference sequence). This clonotype was obtained from a young man who had recovered from COVID-19. The material sequenced was PBMCs or T cells enriched from blood (not recorded which). The chain carries TRBV5-4 and TRBJ1-3, with 9 bases that match TRBD1. This CDR3 is CASSLAQGARRSGNTIYF. DNA of the CDR3: TGTGCCAGCAGCTTGGCACAGGGGGCGCGTAGGTCTGGAAACACCATATATTTT. Supplemented by reference TRBV5-4 and TRBJ1-3, the full variable domain reads ETGVTQSPTHLIKTRGQQVTLRCSSQSGHNTVSWYQQALGQGPQFIFQYYREEENGRGNFPPRFSGLQFPNYSSELNVNALELDDSALYLCASSLAQGARRSGNTIYFGEGSWLTVV.